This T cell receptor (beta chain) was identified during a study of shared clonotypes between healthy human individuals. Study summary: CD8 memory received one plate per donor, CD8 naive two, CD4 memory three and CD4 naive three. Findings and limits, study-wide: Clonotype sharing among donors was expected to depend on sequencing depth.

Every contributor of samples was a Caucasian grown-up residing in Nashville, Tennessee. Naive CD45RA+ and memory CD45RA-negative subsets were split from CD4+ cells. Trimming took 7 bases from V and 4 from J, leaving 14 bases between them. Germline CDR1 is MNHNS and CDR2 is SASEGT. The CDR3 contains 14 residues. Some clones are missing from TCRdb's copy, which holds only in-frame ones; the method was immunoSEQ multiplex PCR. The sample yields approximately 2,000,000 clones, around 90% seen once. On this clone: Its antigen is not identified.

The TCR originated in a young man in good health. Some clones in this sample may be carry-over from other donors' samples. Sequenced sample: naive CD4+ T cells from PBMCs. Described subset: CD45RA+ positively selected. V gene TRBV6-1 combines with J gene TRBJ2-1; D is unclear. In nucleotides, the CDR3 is TGTGCCAGCACCCACGCGGACCGATACAATGAGCAGTTCTTC. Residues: CASTHADRYNEQFF.